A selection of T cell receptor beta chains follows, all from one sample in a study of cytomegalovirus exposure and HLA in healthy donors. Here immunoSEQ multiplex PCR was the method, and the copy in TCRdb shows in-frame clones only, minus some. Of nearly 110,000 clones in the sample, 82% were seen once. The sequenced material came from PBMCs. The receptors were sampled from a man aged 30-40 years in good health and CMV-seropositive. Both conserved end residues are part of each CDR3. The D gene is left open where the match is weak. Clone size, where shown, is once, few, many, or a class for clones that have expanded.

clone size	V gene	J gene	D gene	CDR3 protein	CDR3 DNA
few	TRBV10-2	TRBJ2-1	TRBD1	CASSEMGQGYNEQFF	TGCGCCAGCAGCGAAATGGGACAGGGGTACAATGAGCAGTTCTTC
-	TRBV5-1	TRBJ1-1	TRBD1	CASSDQSTGINTEAFF	TGCGCCAGCAGCGACCAGTCGACAGGGATAAACACTGAAGCTTTCTTT
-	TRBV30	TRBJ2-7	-	CAWSTTGPRPYEQYF	TGTGCCTGGAGTACTACAGGACCCCGGCCCTACGAGCAGTACTTC
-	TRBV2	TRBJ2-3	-	CASRQDTDTQYF	TGTGCCAGCAGGCAGGACACAGATACGCAGTATTTT
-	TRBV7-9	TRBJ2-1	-	CSSSMGRRETYNEQFF	TGTTCCAGCAGTATGGGGAGGAGGGAAACTTACAATGAGCAGTTCTTC
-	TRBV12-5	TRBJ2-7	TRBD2	CASGPSGGAYEQYF	TGTGCTAGTGGCCCTAGCGGGGGGGCCTACGAGCAGTACTTC
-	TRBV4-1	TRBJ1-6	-	CASSQVGTRNSPLHF	TGCGCCAGCAGCCAAGTAGGGACAAGGAATTCACCCCTCCACTTT
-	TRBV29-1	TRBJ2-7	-	CSAQDYEQYF	TGCAGCGCACAGGACTACGAGCAGTACTTC
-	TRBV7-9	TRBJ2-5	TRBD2	CATSGAGVETQYF	TGTGCCACCTCAGGAGCGGGGGTGGAGACCCAGTACTTC
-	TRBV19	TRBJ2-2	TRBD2	CASHGGARELFF	TGTGCCAGTCACGGGGGGGCCCGGGAGCTGTTTTTT
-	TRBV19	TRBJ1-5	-	CASSIQGDQPQHF	TGTGCCAGTAGTATTCAGGGCGACCAGCCCCAGCATTTT
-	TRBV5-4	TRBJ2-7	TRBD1	CASSRDRASEQYF	TGTGCCAGCAGCCGGGACAGGGCCTCCGAGCAGTACTTC
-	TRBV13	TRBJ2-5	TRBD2	CASSLGLAGVETQYF	TGTGCCAGCAGCTTGGGACTAGCGGGGGTGGAGACCCAGTACTTC
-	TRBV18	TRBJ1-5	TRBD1	CASSIEGAGINQPQHF	TGTGCCAGCTCAATTGAGGGGGCAGGGATCAATCAGCCCCAGCATTTT
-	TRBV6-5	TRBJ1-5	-	CASSSRPGQPNQPQHF	TGTGCCAGCAGTTCGCGGCCCGGACAGCCAAATCAGCCCCAGCATTTT
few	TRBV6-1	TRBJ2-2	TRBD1	CASSDGTGEVGELFF	TGTGCCAGCAGCGACGGGACAGGAGAGGTCGGGGAGCTGTTTTTT
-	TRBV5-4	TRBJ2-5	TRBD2	CASTHLADETQYF	TGTGCCAGCACCCATCTAGCGGATGAGACCCAGTACTTC
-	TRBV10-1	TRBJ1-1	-	CASSGRAFEAFF	TGCGCCAGCAGTGGGAGGGCCTTTGAAGCTTTCTTT
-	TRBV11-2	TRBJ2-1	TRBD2	CASSPGGGLNNEQFF	TGTGCCAGCAGCCCCGGCGGGGGGTTAAACAATGAGCAGTTCTTC
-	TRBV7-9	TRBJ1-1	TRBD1	CASSSGGTANTEAFF	TGTGCCAGCAGCTCGGGGGGGACAGCAAACACTGAAGCTTTCTTT
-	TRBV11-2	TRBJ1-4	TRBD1	CASSPNRQGNEKLFF	TGTGCCAGCAGTCCAAATAGACAGGGGAATGAAAAACTGTTTTTT
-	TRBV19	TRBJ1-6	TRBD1	CASSPGQPNSPLHF	TGTGCCAGTAGTCCGGGACAGCCGAATTCACCCCTCCACTTT
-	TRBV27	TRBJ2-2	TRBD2	CASSSLTSGVYTGELFF	TGTGCCAGCAGTTCCCTGACTAGCGGGGTTTACACCGGGGAGCTGTTTTTT